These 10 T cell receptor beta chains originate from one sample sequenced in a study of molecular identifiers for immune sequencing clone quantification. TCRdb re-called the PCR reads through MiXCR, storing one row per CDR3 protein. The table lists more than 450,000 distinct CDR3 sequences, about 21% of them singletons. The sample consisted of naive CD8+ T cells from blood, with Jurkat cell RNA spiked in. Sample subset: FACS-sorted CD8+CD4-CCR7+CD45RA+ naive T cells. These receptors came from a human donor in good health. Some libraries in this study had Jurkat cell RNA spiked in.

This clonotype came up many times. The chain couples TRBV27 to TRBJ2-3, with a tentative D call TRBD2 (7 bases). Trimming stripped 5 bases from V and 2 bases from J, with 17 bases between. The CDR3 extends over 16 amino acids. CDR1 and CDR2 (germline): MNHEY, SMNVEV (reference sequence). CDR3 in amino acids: CASSPGGPRSTDTQYF. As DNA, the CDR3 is TGTGCCAGCAGTCCCGGGGGGCCGAGATCCACAGATACGCAGTATTTT.

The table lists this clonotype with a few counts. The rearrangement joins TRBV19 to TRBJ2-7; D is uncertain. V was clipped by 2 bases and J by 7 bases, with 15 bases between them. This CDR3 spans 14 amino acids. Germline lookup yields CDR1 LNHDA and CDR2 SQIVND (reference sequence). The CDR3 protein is CASSIYSTSEEQYF. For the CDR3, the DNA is TGTGCCAGTAGTATATACAGCACGTCAGAGGAGCAGTACTTC. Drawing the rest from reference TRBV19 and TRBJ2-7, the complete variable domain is DGGITQSPKYLFRKEGQNVTLSCEQNLNHDAMYWYRQDPGQGLRLIYYSQIVNDFQKGDIAEGYSVSREKKESFPLTVTSAQKNPTAFYLCASSIYSTSEEQYFGPGTRLTVT.

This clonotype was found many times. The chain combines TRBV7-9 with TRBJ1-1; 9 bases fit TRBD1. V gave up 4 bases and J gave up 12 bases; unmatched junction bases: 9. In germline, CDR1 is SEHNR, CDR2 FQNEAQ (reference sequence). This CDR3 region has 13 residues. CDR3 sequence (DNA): TGTGCCAGCAGCTCCGCCGGGACAGGGAGGACTTTCTTT. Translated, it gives CASSSAGTGRTFF. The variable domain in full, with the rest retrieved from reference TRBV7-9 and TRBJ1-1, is DTGVSQNPRHKITKRGQNVTFRCDPISEHNRLYWYRQTLGQGPEFLTYFQNEAQLEKSRLLSDRFSAERPKGSFSTLEIQRTEQGDSAMYLCASSSAGTGRTFFGQGTRLTVV.

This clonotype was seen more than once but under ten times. CDR3 sequence: CAGGHNPYEQYF. CDR3 DNA sequence: TGCGCCGGCGGTCATAATCCCTACGAGCAGTACTTC. This sequence joins TRBV10-1 and TRBJ2-7; D gene unclear. This CDR3 spans 12 amino acids. Germline loops: CDR1 WNHNN, CDR2 SYGVQD (reference sequence). With 11 bases removed from V and 2 bases from J, the gap between germline ends came to 13 bases.

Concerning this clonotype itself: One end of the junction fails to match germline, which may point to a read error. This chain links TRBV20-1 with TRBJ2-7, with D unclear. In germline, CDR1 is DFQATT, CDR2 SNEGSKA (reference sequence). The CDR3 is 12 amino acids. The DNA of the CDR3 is TGCAGTGCTAGAGACGGTTCCTACGAGCAGTGCTTC. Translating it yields CSARDGSYEQCF.

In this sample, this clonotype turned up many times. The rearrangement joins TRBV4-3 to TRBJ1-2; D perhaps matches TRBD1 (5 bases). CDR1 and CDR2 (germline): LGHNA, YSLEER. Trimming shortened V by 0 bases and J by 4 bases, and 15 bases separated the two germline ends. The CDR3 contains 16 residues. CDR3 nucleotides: TGCGCCAGCAGCCAAGAACTTACAGGAGATATCTATGGCTACACCTTC. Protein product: CASSQELTGDIYGYTF.

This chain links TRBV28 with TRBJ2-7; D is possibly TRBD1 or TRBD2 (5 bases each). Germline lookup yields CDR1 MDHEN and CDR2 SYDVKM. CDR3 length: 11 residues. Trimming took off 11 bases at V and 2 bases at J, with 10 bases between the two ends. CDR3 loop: CAVWGPYEQYF. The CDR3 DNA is TGTGCCGTTTGGGGACCCTACGAGCAGTACTTC. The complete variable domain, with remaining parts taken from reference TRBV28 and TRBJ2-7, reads DVKVTQSSRYLVKRTGEKVFLECVQDMDHENMFWYRQDPGLGLRLIYFSYDVKMKEKGDIPEGYSVSREKKERFSLILESASTNQTSMYLCAVWGPYEQYFGPGTRLTVT.

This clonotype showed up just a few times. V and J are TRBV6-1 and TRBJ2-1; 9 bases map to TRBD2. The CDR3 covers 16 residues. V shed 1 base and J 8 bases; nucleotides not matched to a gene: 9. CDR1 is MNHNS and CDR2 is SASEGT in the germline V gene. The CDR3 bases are TGTGCCAGCAGTGAAGTTGCGGGAGGGCCTGTCTATGAGCAGTTCTTC. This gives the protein CASSEVAGGPVYEQFF.

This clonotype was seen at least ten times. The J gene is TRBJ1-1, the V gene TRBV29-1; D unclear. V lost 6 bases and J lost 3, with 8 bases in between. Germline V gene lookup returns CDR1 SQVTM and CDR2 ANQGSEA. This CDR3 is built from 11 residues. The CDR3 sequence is CSVLTYTEAFF. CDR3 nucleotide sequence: TGCAGCGTCCTAACGTACACTGAAGCTTTCTTT. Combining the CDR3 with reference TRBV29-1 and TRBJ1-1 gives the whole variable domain SAVISQKPSRDICQRGTSLTIQCQVDSQVTMMFWYRQQPGQSLTLIATANQGSEATYESGFVIDKFPISRPNLTFSTLTVSNMSPEDSSIYLCSVLTYTEAFFGQGTRLTVV.

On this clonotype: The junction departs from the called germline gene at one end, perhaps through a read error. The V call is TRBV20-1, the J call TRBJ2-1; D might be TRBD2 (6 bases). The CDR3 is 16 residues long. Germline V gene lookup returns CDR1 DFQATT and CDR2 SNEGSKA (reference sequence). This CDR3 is CSTRDWASEAHNEQFF. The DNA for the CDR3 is TGCAGTACTAGAGATTGGGCTAGCGAAGCCCACAATGAGCAGTTCTTC.